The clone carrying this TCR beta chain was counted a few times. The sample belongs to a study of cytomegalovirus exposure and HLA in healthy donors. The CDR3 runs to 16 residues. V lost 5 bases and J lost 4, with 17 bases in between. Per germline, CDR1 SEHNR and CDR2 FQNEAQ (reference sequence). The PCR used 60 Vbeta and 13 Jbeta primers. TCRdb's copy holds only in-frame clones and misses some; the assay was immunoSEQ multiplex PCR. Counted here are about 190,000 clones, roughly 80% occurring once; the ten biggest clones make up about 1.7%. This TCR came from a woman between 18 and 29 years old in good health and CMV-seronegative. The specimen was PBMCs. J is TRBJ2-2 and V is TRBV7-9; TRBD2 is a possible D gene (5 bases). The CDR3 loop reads CASSPNDGAGTGELFF. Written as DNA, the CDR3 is TGTGCCAGCAGCCCTAACGACGGCGCGGGCACCGGGGAGCTGTTTTTT.